The entry that follows covers one T cell receptor beta chain sequence. Its cognate antigen has yet to be identified. Base qualities are not provided; no much larger clone lies one nucleotide away. This sample was included in a study of blood T cell repertoires in COVID-19 (dated by TCRdb to between 2020 and 2021). General notes on the study: The collaborator samples originated in the United States, Italy and Spain and spanned the acute and convalescent phases of COVID-19. The repertoires were made available in a free public database intended to serve as a resource for research on the immune response to SARS-CoV-2. Subjects who had been exposed to COVID-19, were actively infected with it, or had recovered from it provided the deeply sampled blood TCRbeta repertoires that made up the dataset. The sample metadata nearly always contained a de-identified subject ID, COVID-19 status, age in years and sex. Where HLA class I and class II types were available, the types were taken from metadata supplied by the sample provider, not from assay-based typing. The samples were drawn from the first 160 participants of the ongoing ImmuneRACE study and from more than 1,000 subjects provided by 6 global collaborators. The material from the prospective study consisted of cDNA or gDNA derived from T cells, B-cell-depleted T cells, or PBMCs. The study at large found these results: The amount of clinical and demographic metadata varied by source and participant and was provided uncurated.

Participants in the prospective study were aged roughly 18 to 100 years, lived in under 30 United States geographic areas, and enrolled through a virtual design. To assign participants to cohorts, the prospective study relied on clinical history that participants themselves reported in a screening survey and a study questionnaire. ImmuneRACE Cohort 3 recovered participants were defined by two consecutive negative NP/OP PCR tests, healthcare professional clearance, or symptom resolution. Mobile phlebotomists in the prospective study collected whole blood, serum and a nasopharyngeal or oropharyngeal swab from every participant. Additional blood draws and questionnaires over an approximately two-month period could optionally be provided by prospective study participants. Before DNA extraction, blood samples from the prospective study were shipped at room temperature or frozen. The immunoSEQ Assay, a bias-controlled multiplex PCR, was used to amplify TCRbeta CDR3 regions from genomic DNA. The original methods were these. The number of nucleated cells in each sample was estimated from the amplification of reference gene primers within the assay. To quantify the absolute abundance of each unique TCRbeta CDR3 rearrangement, sequence reads were collapsed and filtered. Productive Simpson clonality was computed per sample as the square root of Simpson's diversity index over productive rearrangements. In its TCRdb copy, this immuneACCESS table keeps in-frame sequences only and misses some clones. Where compared with another copy, unresolved V genes explain less than half of these, and the others have no known cause. V and J calls and clone size are given by that table; D and trimming were obtained from the DNA. The sample yields roughly 400,000 clones; 80% to 90% were counted once. Jointly, the top ten make up roughly 1.1% of the sample.

The CDR3 contains 13 residues, cysteine and phenylalanine counted. Only the CDR3 part of the read is kept: 39 bases, read in frame from the first base. V is clipped by 4 bases and J by 4 bases, and the sequence between their germline boundaries is 5 bases long. This receptor was identified in a man aged 30 to 39 who had recovered from COVID-19. Sequencing was performed on PBMCs or T cells enriched from blood (not recorded which). The chain is encoded by TRBV12-3 or TRBV12-4 joined to TRBJ2-6; the D gene lacks a confident call. The encoded CDR3 is CASSSSGANVLTF. The nucleotides read TGTGCCAGCAGTTCGTCCGGGGCCAACGTCCTGACTTTC.